This record covers a single T cell receptor (beta chain). Its antigen is not known. The repertoire was sequenced with immunoSEQ multiplex PCR; TCRdb's copy has only in-frame clones and lacks some. Of 90,000 to 130,000 clones in the sample, about 80% were seen once. This sample was included in a study of PD-1 blockade in mismatch repair-deficient tumors. Study as a whole: Patients had over 10 mismatch repair-deficient cancer types, all previously treated and progressing. Study-wide points: Rapid post-treatment expansion, then contraction, generally preceding radiologic response, marked tumor-resident clones.

PCR or immunohistochemistry showed mismatch repair deficiency in every enrolled patient. TCRs were sequenced from a few patients responding to pembrolizumab. This CDR3 comprises 15 residues. V lost 1 base and J 2 bases, leaving 10 bases between the germline ends. Germline values: CDR1 MRHNA, CDR2 SNTAGT. V is TRBV6-4 and J is TRBJ2-3, with TRBD2 as a possible D gene (6 bases). The material was peripheral blood, obtained 60 weeks after starting pembrolizumab. The sequence derives from an adult with mismatch repair-deficient cancer. CDR3 sequence (DNA): TGTGCCAGCAGTGACTTGGGCGGGGACACAGATACGCAGTATTTT. It is translated as CASSDLGGDTDTQYF.